One and the same sample provided the 27 T cell receptor beta chains below, sequenced in a study of CD8+ T cells in alopecia areata. RNA extraction and reverse transcription yielded cDNA as sequencing template. Profiling relied on immunoSEQ multiplex PCR, and the TCRdb table lists in-frame clones only, not all of them. Seen here are 150,000 to 200,000 clones, 50% to 70% observed once, and the top ten hold 0.9% to 1%. Treatment in this sample: oral pan-JAK inhibitor, 5-10 mg twice daily. Sequences were derived from CD4+ T cells sorted from blood, sampled at week 4, from a patient treated with tofacitinib. The receptors derive from a human donor with alopecia areata.

V usage is TRBV2 and J usage is TRBJ2-7; D call uncertain. CDR1 is SNHLY and CDR2 is FYNNEI in the germline V gene. The CDR3 is made up of 14 amino acids. V lost 10 bases and J lost 2, with 18 bases in between. This CDR3 reads CATTPSGRTYEQYF. In nucleotides, the CDR3 is TGTGCCACAACCCCGTCGGGTAGGACCTACGAGCAGTACTTC.

This clone was seen more than once but under ten times. V usage is TRBV5-1 and J usage is TRBJ2-2, with 8 bases matching TRBD2. V shed 1 base, J shed 7 bases, and the junction held 9 bases outside the gene matches. This CDR3 comprises 16 residues. Germline CDR1 and CDR2: SGHRS and YFSETQ. In nucleotides, the CDR3 is TGCGCCAGCAGCTTGACTAGCGGCGGCCCGTACGGGGAGCTGTTTTTT. The encoded protein is CASSLTSGGPYGELFF.

This clone was found a few times. The chain joins TRBV7-8 to TRBJ2-7; TRBD2 agrees at 10 bases. This CDR3 contains 19 residues. Germline lookup yields CDR1 SGHVS and CDR2 FQNEAQ. Trimming at V came to 1 base and at J to 3 bases, leaving 15 bases not matched to a gene. CDR3 region: CASSLERLAGARGGYEQYF. The CDR3 DNA sequence: TGTGCCAGCAGCTTAGAGCGCCTAGCGGGGGCCCGAGGGGGCTACGAGCAGTACTTC.

The chain uses TRBV19 and TRBJ2-1; no clear D gene. Trimming took 4 bases from V and 0 from J, leaving 10 bases between them. The germline gives CDR1 LNHDA, CDR2 SQIVND (reference sequence). The CDR3 extends over 15 amino acids. Written as DNA, the CDR3 is TGTGCCAGTAGTAGAGACAAGAGCTCCTACAATGAGCAGTTCTTC. It translates to CASSRDKSSYNEQFF.

The sample holds a few counts of this clone. This rearrangement joins TRBV10-2 to TRBJ2-5; TRBD2 is a possible D gene (5 bases). CDR3 length: 13 amino acids. The germline CDR1 and CDR2 sequences are WSHSY and SAAADI. The germline V and J ends were trimmed by 5 bases and 7 bases, with 14 bases remaining between them. In DNA form, the CDR3 reads TGCGCCAGCAGTACTAGTTTGGCGGCGACCCAGTACTTC. Residues: CASSTSLAATQYF.

The V call is TRBV30, the J call TRBJ2-3, with 8 bases fitting TRBD2. The trim removed 2 bases at V and 0 bases at J, leaving 10 bases unmatched. Germline V gene lookup returns CDR1 GTSNPN and CDR2 SVGIG (reference sequence). The CDR3 has 17 residues. Here the CDR3 DNA reads TGTGCCTGGAGTCCCCTAGCGGGCGTTCCTAGCACAGATACGCAGTATTTT. It codes for CAWSPLAGVPSTDTQYF.

The table lists this clone with a few counts. The genes are TRBV7-8 and TRBJ2-7; tentatively, D is TRBD1 (6 bases). The germline V gene has CDR1 SGHVS and CDR2 FQNEAQ. V was cut by 5 bases and J by 7 bases, with 18 bases left in between. CDR3 length: 14 amino acids. In nucleotides, the CDR3 is TGTGCCAGCAGCGCAGGACAGTTCCCTAGGGAGCAGTACTTC. It translates to CASSAGQFPREQYF. Variable domain in full (rest from reference TRBV7-8 and TRBJ2-7): GAGVSQSPRYKVAKRGQDVALRCDPISGHVSLFWYQQALGQGPEFLTYFQNEAQLDKSGLPSDRFFAERPEGSVSTLKIQRTQQEDSAVYLCASSAGQFPREQYFGPGTRLTVT.

V gene TRBV30 combines with J gene TRBJ2-3; weak D call: TRBD1 (6 bases). The CDR3 is 14 amino acids. The V end was cut by 3 bases, the J end by 2 bases, with 12 bases between. Looked up from germline, CDR1 is GTSNPN and CDR2 is SVGIG (reference sequence). The CDR3 spells CAWSPGVLTDTQYF. The DNA of the CDR3 is TGTGCCTGGAGCCCAGGGGTCCTCACAGATACGCAGTATTTT.

The V gene is TRBV25-1, the J gene TRBJ1-6, with TRBD1 identical over 9 bases. Losses at the gene ends were 2 bases for V and 7 bases for J; bases not matched to a gene: 3. Per the germline V gene, CDR1 is MGHDK and CDR2 is SYGVNS. This CDR3 has 15 residues. CDR3 region: CASSETTGGNSPLHF. CDR3 in DNA: TGTGCCAGCAGTGAAACGACAGGGGGAAATTCACCCCTCCACTTT.

This clone was recorded once. CDR3: CAISESSPGQVFGYTF. The CDR3 coding sequence is TGTGCCATCAGTGAGTCTTCCCCAGGACAGGTCTTCGGCTACACCTTC. The chain is built from TRBV10-3 and TRBJ1-2, with 7 bases fitting TRBD1. Germline V CDR1 and CDR2: ENHRY, SYGVKD. This CDR3 has 16 residues. Trimming at V came to 0 bases and at J to 8 bases, leaving 12 bases not matched to a gene.

The V gene is TRBV7-9, the J gene TRBJ1-2, with D uncertain. The CDR3 has 14 amino acids. Germline assignment: CDR1 SEHNR and CDR2 FQNEAQ (reference sequence). V lost 0 bases and J lost 5, with 10 bases in between. The CDR3 sequence is CASSLAGQIYGYTF. The DNA for the CDR3 is TGTGCCAGCAGCTTAGCCGGGCAGATTTATGGCTACACCTTC.

This clone was recorded once. The J gene is TRBJ1-5, the V gene TRBV27; D unclear. Between the trimmed V and J ends, which lost 5 bases and 9 bases, there was a span of 23 bases. The CDR3 extends over 16 amino acids. From germline, CDR1 is MNHEY and CDR2 SMNVEV (reference sequence). CDR3 protein: CASSPYRAGLGLPQHF. In nucleotides, the CDR3 is TGTGCCAGCAGTCCCTATCGGGCAGGATTGGGTTTGCCCCAGCATTTT.

V usage is TRBV5-1 and J usage is TRBJ2-1, with 13 bases identical to TRBD2. Per germline, CDR1 SGHRS and CDR2 YFSETQ. This CDR3 region has 15 residues. V trimming: 4 bases; J trimming: 7 bases; junction bases outside the gene matches: 5. CDR3 in DNA: TGCGCCAGCAGCCTACTAGCGGGGGGGATGAATGAGCAGTTCTTC. As protein: CASSLLAGGMNEQFF. The variable domain in full, completed from reference TRBV5-1 and TRBJ2-1, reads KAGVTQTPRYLIKTRGQQVTLSCSPISGHRSVSWYQQTPGQGLQFLFEYFSETQRNKGNFPGRFSGRQFSNSRSEMNVSTLELGDSALYLCASSLLAGGMNEQFFGPGTRLTVL.

V is TRBV7-9 and J is TRBJ2-3; possibly TRBD1 or TRBD2 for D (5 bases each). The CDR3 is 14 amino acids. Trimming cost V 0 bases and J 1 base, with 5 bases left between them. The V gene's germline CDR1 is SEHNR and CDR2 FQNEAQ (reference sequence). The CDR3 spells CASSLAGGTDTQYF. CDR3 DNA: TGTGCCAGCAGCTTAGCGGGGGGCACAGATACGCAGTATTTT.

The chain carries TRBV18 and TRBJ2-1; D could derive from TRBD1 or TRBD2 (6 bases each). V was shortened by 3 bases and J by 4 bases, with 31 bases between the two germline ends. Germline V gene lookup returns CDR1 KGHSH and CDR2 LQKENI. The CDR3 has 21 amino acids. The CDR3 here is CASSPLSGARLLEASYNEQFF. DNA of the CDR3: TGTGCCAGCTCACCCCTATCGGGGGCGCGATTGCTGGAAGCCTCGTACAATGAGCAGTTCTTC.

This clone has more than one count but fewer than ten. J is TRBJ1-2 and V is TRBV30; no clear D. CDR1 GTSNPN and CDR2 SVGIG come from the germline V gene (reference sequence). The CDR3 runs to 12 residues. Deletions cut 1 base from V and 2 bases from J, with 5 bases between. In DNA form, the CDR3 reads TGTGCCTGGAGTGGCGGCAACTATGGCTACACCTTC. Its translation is CAWSGGNYGYTF.

This sequence joins TRBV29-1 and TRBJ2-3; the D is unclear. CDR1 is SQVTM and CDR2 is ANQGSEA in the germline V gene. Trimming removed 3 bases from V and 6 bases from J, with 10 bases in between. The CDR3 spans 12 residues. The CDR3 loop reads CSVESLLDTQYF. Written as DNA, the CDR3 is TGCAGCGTTGAGAGCCTCTTGGATACGCAGTATTTT.

The CDR3 loop is CASGSGGGYEQYF. The CDR3 DNA is TGTGCCAGCGGATCCGGGGGGGGCTACGAGCAGTACTTC. The chain recombines TRBV25-1 with TRBJ2-7; 8 positions agree with TRBD2. Germline V gives CDR1 MGHDK, CDR2 SYGVNS. The CDR3 runs to 13 residues. With 8 bases clipped from V and 3 bases from J, the junction kept 6 bases outside the gene matches.

The chain has TRBV2 and TRBJ2-5; TRBD1 matches 12 bases. The V gene's germline CDR1 is SNHLY and CDR2 FYNNEI. The V and J ends lost 2 bases and 4 bases, in that order; junction bases with no gene match: 5. This CDR3 is built from 16 residues. Written as DNA, the CDR3 is TGTGCCAGCAGTGAAAGTGGGACAGGGGGCGGAGAGACCCAGTACTTC. Its protein is CASSESGTGGGETQYF.

The chain combines TRBV30 with TRBJ1-5; D remains ambiguous. CDR1 GTSNPN and CDR2 SVGIG come from the germline V gene (reference sequence). V lost 0 bases and J 6 bases, leaving 12 bases between the germline ends. This CDR3 spans 14 amino acids. CDR3 residues: CAWSVALGGQPQHF. CDR3 nucleotide sequence: TGTGCCTGGAGTGTAGCCCTGGGTGGTCAGCCCCAGCATTTT.

This clone has just a few counts. This sequence joins TRBV5-6 and TRBJ2-7; D gene ambiguous. Germline-derived CDR1 and CDR2 are SGHDT and YYEEEE. This CDR3 region has 14 residues. Between the trimmed V and J ends, which lost 4 bases and 2 bases, there was a span of 13 bases. CDR3 protein: CASSRTEYTYEQYF. The CDR3 bases are TGTGCCAGCAGCAGAACAGAATATACCTACGAGCAGTACTTC.

This sequence joins TRBV4-2 and TRBJ2-5, with a weak D call TRBD1 (6 bases). CDR3 length: 12 amino acids. V was clipped by 3 bases and J by 9 bases, with 11 bases between them. The germline gives CDR1 LGHNA, CDR2 YNFKEQ. The CDR3 region is CASSQPDRPQYF. The DNA for the CDR3 is TGTGCCAGCAGCCAGCCTGACAGGCCCCAGTACTTC.

This clone was seen a handful of times. J is TRBJ1-3 and V is TRBV15, with D unclear. The V gene's germline CDR1 is LNHNV and CDR2 YYDKDF (reference sequence). The CDR3 length is 13 residues. V was clipped by 3 bases and J by 1 base, with 4 bases between them. The DNA for the CDR3 is TGTGCCACCAGCAGGAGATCTGGAAACACCATATATTTT. It translates to CATSRRSGNTIYF.

V and J are TRBV5-1 and TRBJ2-7; possibly TRBD2 for D (6 bases). V lost 2 bases to trimming and J lost 5 bases, with 8 bases between them. CDR3 length: 12 amino acids. Germline V gene data show CDR1 as SGHRS and CDR2 as YFSETQ. The CDR3 is CASSLAGNEQYF. The CDR3 DNA follows: TGCGCCAGCAGCTTAGCGGGCAACGAGCAGTACTTC.

The chain's CDR3 is CASRADRDQPQHF. CDR3 nucleotides: TGTGCCAGCAGGGCCGACAGGGATCAGCCCCAGCATTTT. The V and J genes are TRBV2 and TRBJ1-5, with 7 bases fitting TRBD1. The V segment lost 6 bases and the J segment 5 bases; nucleotides outside the gene matches: 4. Germline-derived CDR1 and CDR2 are SNHLY and FYNNEI. The CDR3 is 13 amino acids. The full variable domain, in which reference TRBV2 and TRBJ1-5 provide the parts outside the CDR3, is EPEVTQTPSHQVTQMGQEVILRCVPISNHLYFYWYRQILGQKVEFLVSFYNNEISEKSEIFDDQFSVERPDGSNFTLKIRSTKLEDSAMYFCASRADRDQPQHFGDGTRLSIL.

DNA for the CDR3: TGTGCCAGCGGGCGCGGGACAGTCTATGGCTACACCTTC. Amino acids: CASGRGTVYGYTF. This chain uses TRBV6-1 with TRBJ1-2, with 7 bases matching TRBD1. CDR1 and CDR2 (germline): MNHNS, SASEGT. The CDR3 is 13 residues long. V was pared by 8 bases and J by 4 bases, with 7 bases of the junction left unmatched.

With regard to this clone: One end of the junction varies from germline; a read error may be responsible. V usage is TRBV7-7 and J usage is TRBJ2-3; 7 nucleotides agree with TRBD2. From germline, CDR1 is SSHAT and CDR2 FNYEAQ (reference sequence). There are 15 residues in the CDR3. The CDR3 DNA sequence: TGTGCTAGCAGCCTTTCCTTGGCGGGGGACGATACGCAGTATTTT. Translating gives CASSLSLAGDDTQYF.